This T cell receptor (beta chain) is from a study of Ad26.COV2.S vaccination and SARS-CoV-2 variants. Germline CDR1 MNHEY, CDR2 SVGAGI. The germline V and J ends were trimmed by 6 bases and 5 bases, with 13 bases remaining between them. CDR3 length: 13 amino acids. TCRdb keeps only in-frame clones here, not all; method: immunoSEQ multiplex PCR. The top ten clones hold approximately 3.7% of a sample with approximately 420,000 clones, 80% to 90% of them seen once. Documented treatment: about 20 received Ad26.COV2.S at low or high dose, single or two shots; a few received placebo; per-sample allocation not given. All samples were drawn on day 63, counting from the first vaccine or placebo injection.

The receptor was isolated from a person aged 18-60 years who received the Ad26.COV2.S COVID-19 vaccine or a placebo. This rearrangement joins TRBV6-5 to TRBJ2-5; D remains unclear. The sequencing used peripheral blood, collected in a trial of Ad26.COV2.S vaccine versus placebo. CDR3 bases: TGTGCCAGCAGCCGGGTTTCGCGGGAGACCCAGTACTTC. Translating it yields CASSRVSRETQYF.